The 32 T cell receptor beta chains given below trace back to one sample, sequenced in a study of shared clonotypes between healthy human individuals. CD45RO-negative cells were positively selected for CCR7, leaving out terminally differentiated effector memory CD45RA+ cells. The assay was immunoSEQ multiplex PCR, and TCRdb's table has in-frame clones only and misses some. The table records about 2.2 million clones, just under 95% of them present only once. Sequenced: naive CD8+ T cells from PBMCs. Receptors originate from a man in his late teens or twenties in good health. Some clones in this sample may be carry-over from other donors' samples.

This chain's CDR3 is CASSGEVAAYQETQYF. CDR3 coding DNA: TGTGCCAGCAGCGGGGAGGTAGCGGCCTACCAAGAGACCCAGTACTTC. This rearrangement joins TRBV7-9 to TRBJ2-5, with TRBD2 as a possible D gene (6 bases). The CDR3 loop spans 16 amino acids. Per the germline V gene, CDR1 is SEHNR and CDR2 is FQNEAQ (reference sequence). Trimming took off 5 bases at V and 0 bases at J, with 16 bases between the two ends.

V and J are TRBV7-2 and TRBJ1-2; no clear D. This CDR3 comprises 18 residues. Germline-derived CDR1 and CDR2 are SGHTA and FQGNSA. Trimming took 1 base from V and 4 from J, leaving 22 bases between them. The CDR3 protein is CASSLVGSLEEGAYGYTF. The CDR3 nucleotides read TGTGCCAGCAGCTTAGTAGGGTCCTTAGAGGAGGGCGCCTATGGCTACACCTTC.

The chain is built from TRBV28 and TRBJ2-5; D not resolved. The germline V gene has CDR1 MDHEN and CDR2 SYDVKM. The V gene lost 3 bases and the J gene lost 5 bases, with 13 bases spanning the gap. The CDR3 consists of 14 residues. CDR3 in DNA: TGTGCCAGCAGTTTCAGCTCCCCTGGCGAGACCCAGTACTTC. Protein product: CASSFSSPGETQYF.

The V gene is TRBV27, the J gene TRBJ2-2; 13 nucleotides line up with TRBD2. This CDR3 is 19 amino acids long. Per the germline V gene, CDR1 is MNHEY and CDR2 is SMNVEV (reference sequence). V dropped 6 bases and J dropped 3; count of bases not matched to a gene: 13. The DNA for the CDR3 is TGTGCCAGCAGCCTCCGAGGACTAGCGGGAGTTTTGGACACCGGGGAGCTGTTTTTT. Protein sequence: CASSLRGLAGVLDTGELFF.

The sample holds a few counts of this clone. The sample has other DNA sequences that encode this CDR3 too. The J gene is TRBJ2-4, the V gene TRBV13, with D uncertain. This CDR3 is built from 12 residues. With 8 bases removed from V and 0 bases from J, the gap between germline ends came to 5 bases. The V gene's germline CDR1 is PRHDT and CDR2 FYEKMQ (reference sequence). CDR3 residues: CASSLAKNIQYF. The DNA for the CDR3 is TGTGCCAGCTCCCTAGCCAAAAACATTCAGTACTTC.

This rearrangement joins TRBV2 to TRBJ1-3; possible D gene TRBD1, 5 bases. The CDR3 has 12 residues. Germline V CDR1 and CDR2: SNHLY, FYNNEI. V was cut by 5 bases and J by 8 bases, with 10 bases left in between. The CDR3 here is CASSRDWYTIYF. CDR3 DNA: TGTGCCAGCAGTAGGGACTGGTACACCATATATTTT.

The chain links TRBV7-6 to TRBJ2-5; 11 bases line up with TRBD2. Germline V gives CDR1 SGHVS, CDR2 FNYEAQ. The length of the CDR3 is 17 residues. The trim removed 5 bases at V and 4 bases at J, leaving 12 bases unmatched. This chain's CDR3 is CASSPGTSGGGRETQYF. The CDR3 region has the DNA TGTGCCAGCAGCCCCGGGACTAGCGGAGGAGGACGAGAGACCCAGTACTTC.

This sequence joins TRBV14 and TRBJ2-1; TRBD2 agrees at 11 bases. V shed 4 bases, J shed 8 bases, and the junction held 10 bases outside the gene matches. CDR3 length equals 16 residues. Looked up from germline, CDR1 is SGHDN and CDR2 is FVKESK. In DNA form, the CDR3 reads TGTGCCAGCAGCCCGACTCTAGCGGGAGGTATCTATGAGCAGTTCTTC. Its protein product is CASSPTLAGGIYEQFF.

The V and J genes are TRBV7-9 and TRBJ2-7; 9 nucleotides match TRBD1. This CDR3 is built from 15 residues. The ends lost 4 bases at V and 3 bases at J; junction bases unmatched: 7. Per germline, CDR1 SEHNR and CDR2 FQNEAQ (reference sequence). The CDR3 region is CASSYRTGEFYEQYF. CDR3 nucleotides: TGTGCCAGCAGCTACCGGACAGGGGAATTCTACGAGCAGTACTTC. The full variable domain, in which reference TRBV7-9 and TRBJ2-7 provide the parts outside the CDR3, is DTGVSQNPRHKITKRGQNVTFRCDPISEHNRLYWYRQTLGQGPEFLTYFQNEAQLEKSRLLSDRFSAERPKGSFSTLEIQRTEQGDSAMYLCASSYRTGEFYEQYFGPGTRLTVT.

V is TRBV4-1 and J is TRBJ2-3; D assignment may be TRBD1 or TRBD2 (6 bases each). CDR1 and CDR2 (germline): MGHRA, YSYEKL. The CDR3 is 14 amino acids. V lost 1 base, J lost 5 bases, and 10 bases lay in between. Here the CDR3 reads CASSQAGAVDTQYF. The CDR3 nucleotides read TGCGCCAGCAGCCAAGCGGGGGCAGTAGATACGCAGTATTTT.

The V gene is TRBV6-6, the J gene TRBJ1-4; D gene unclear. Germline V gives CDR1 MNHNY, CDR2 SVGAGI (reference sequence). Trimming took 2 bases from V and 2 from J, leaving 6 bases between them. The length of the CDR3 is 14 residues. This CDR3 reads CASSYLGTNEKLFF. CDR3 in DNA: TGTGCCAGCAGTTACCTGGGGACTAATGAAAAACTGTTTTTT.

This clone came up a few times. CDR3 in amino acids: CASRGVAGEAFF. The CDR3 nucleotides read TGTGCCAGCAGGGGGGTGGCAGGGGAAGCTTTCTTT. The V call is TRBV7-9, the J call TRBJ1-1, with a weak D call TRBD1 (5 bases). CDR1 and CDR2 (germline): SEHNR, FQNEAQ (reference sequence). The CDR3 is 12 amino acids. V lost 6 bases and J 8 bases, leaving 13 bases between the germline ends.

The chain carries TRBV7-9 and TRBJ2-3, with 7 bases fitting TRBD2. In germline, CDR1 is SEHNR, CDR2 FQNEAQ (reference sequence). The CDR3 totals 17 residues. Trimming took 4 bases from V and 5 from J; bases not matched to a gene: 15. In DNA, the CDR3 is TGTGCCAGCAGCTCCGACCTGTCTACGTGGGAGGGAGATACGCAGTATTTT. This translates into CASSSDLSTWEGDTQYF.

In DNA, the CDR3 is TGTGCCAGCAGCCCCTTGGCGGGAGGAATCAATGAGCAGTTCTTC. As protein: CASSPLAGGINEQFF. The rearrangement joins TRBV7-6 to TRBJ2-1; 8 bases align to TRBD2. CDR1 is SGHVS, CDR2 FNYEAQ, per germline. Trimming took 5 bases from V and 6 from J; bases not matched to a gene: 9. This CDR3 is built from 15 residues.

About this clone: This CDR3 is also generated by other DNA sequences in the sample. The chain employs TRBV11-2 and TRBJ2-5; TRBD1 is a possible D gene (5 bases). Germline CDR1 reads SGHAT; CDR2 reads FQNNGV. Trimming took off 1 base at V and 5 bases at J, with 11 bases between the two ends. This CDR3 is built from 14 residues. In DNA, the CDR3 is TGTGCCAGCAGCTTAGGTGGGGCCGGGGAGACCCAGTACTTC. This translates into CASSLGGAGETQYF.

Here the CDR3 DNA reads TGTGCCAGCAGCCCCCGGGCTAGCGGGATGAATGAGCAGTTCTTC. Translating it yields CASSPRASGMNEQFF. V and J are TRBV9 and TRBJ2-1; 9 bases map to TRBD2. In germline, CDR1 is SGDLS, CDR2 YYNGEE. V was pared by 4 bases and J by 7 bases, with 9 bases of the junction left unmatched. The CDR3 is 15 residues long.

This rearrangement joins TRBV28 to TRBJ2-1; D not certain. CDR1 is MDHEN, CDR2 SYDVKM, per germline. This CDR3 spans 12 amino acids. With 3 bases removed from V and 5 bases from J, the gap between germline ends came to 5 bases. This CDR3 is CASSFSHNEQFF. The CDR3 region has the DNA TGTGCCAGCAGTTTCAGCCACAATGAGCAGTTCTTC.

The J gene is TRBJ2-2, the V gene TRBV7-3; D is uncertain. V lost 5 bases, J lost 5 bases, and 12 bases lay in between. This CDR3 comprises 14 residues. Germline V gene sequence: CDR1 SGHTA, CDR2 FQGTGA. The chain's CDR3 is CASSDGYKTGELFF. CDR3 bases: TGTGCCAGCAGCGACGGCTATAAAACCGGGGAGCTGTTTTTT.

The chain links TRBV2 to TRBJ2-7, with 7 bases matching TRBD1. CDR1 and CDR2 from the germline V gene are SNHLY and FYNNEI. With 4 bases clipped from V and 11 bases from J, the junction kept 8 bases outside the gene matches. The CDR3 covers 12 residues. The CDR3 loop is CASSVRDRREYF. CDR3 sequence (DNA): TGTGCCAGCAGTGTCCGGGACAGAAGGGAGTACTTC.

Turning to this clone: The same CDR3 arises from other DNA sequences in this sample as well. The V gene is TRBV27, the J gene TRBJ1-1; D perhaps matches TRBD1 (6 bases). Germline V gene lookup returns CDR1 MNHEY and CDR2 SMNVEV (reference sequence). Trimming shortened V by 3 bases and J by 1 base, and 9 bases separated the two germline ends. The CDR3 is 14 residues long. The CDR3 sequence is CASSFLQGNTEAFF. The CDR3 DNA reads TGTGCCAGCAGTTTCCTACAGGGGAACACTGAAGCTTTCTTT.

This clone was observed once. The rearrangement joins TRBV19 to TRBJ2-1; 14 nucleotides agree with TRBD2. The CDR3 totals 16 residues. The germline V gene has CDR1 LNHDA and CDR2 SQIVND (reference sequence). J was trimmed by 6 bases and V by 6 bases; bases with no gene match: 7. The CDR3 bases are TGTGCCAGTAGCTTCACGACTAGCGGGAGGGCCAATGAGCAGTTCTTC. This sequence encodes CASSFTTSGRANEQFF.

The chain couples TRBV27 to TRBJ2-1; TRBD2 matches 11 bases. This CDR3 region has 16 residues. Trimming cost V 3 bases and J 3 bases; bases outside gene matches: 4. CDR1 is MNHEY and CDR2 is SMNVEV in the germline V gene (reference sequence). CDR3 bases: TGTGCCAGCAGTTTCCCTGGACTAGCGGGCTACAATGAGCAGTTCTTC. As protein: CASSFPGLAGYNEQFF.

The rearrangement links TRBV6-5 to TRBJ2-7; D not certain. Trimming left V 10 bases short and J 2 bases short, with 9 bases between. Germline assignment: CDR1 MNHEY and CDR2 SVGAGI. This CDR3 is built from 11 residues. CDR3 sequence reads: CATGLTYEQYF. As DNA, the CDR3 is TGTGCCACCGGCCTTACCTACGAGCAGTACTTC.

This chain joins TRBV27 and TRBJ2-3, with a tentative D call TRBD1 (6 bases). Germline V gene data show CDR1 as MNHEY and CDR2 as SMNVEV (reference sequence). The CDR3 contains 15 residues. The V gene lost 11 bases and the J gene lost 0 bases, with 18 bases spanning the gap. CDR3 sequence reads: CAASTEGESTDTQYF. CDR3 sequence (DNA): TGTGCCGCCTCGACTGAGGGGGAAAGCACAGATACGCAGTATTTT.

The genes are TRBV14 and TRBJ1-2; possibly TRBD1 for D (6 bases). The CDR3 has 16 amino acids. V was clipped by 1 base and J by 0 bases, with 12 bases between them. Per the germline V gene, CDR1 is SGHDN and CDR2 is FVKESK. Here the CDR3 reads CASSQVYGTPNYGYTF. The CDR3 nucleotides read TGTGCCAGCAGCCAAGTTTATGGGACACCTAACTATGGCTACACCTTC.

Comments on this clone: Other DNA variants within this sample encode the same CDR3. The genes are TRBV27 and TRBJ1-3; 7 bases are shared with TRBD1. J lost 2 bases, V lost 6 bases, and 7 bases had no gene match. The CDR3 covers 15 residues. Germline-derived CDR1 and CDR2 are MNHEY and SMNVEV (reference sequence). CDR3 region: CASSFSRGAGNTIYF. The DNA for the CDR3 is TGTGCCAGCAGCTTCAGCAGGGGGGCTGGAAACACCATATATTTT.

The chain combines TRBV10-3 with TRBJ2-1; tentative D call: TRBD2 (6 bases). Germline-derived CDR1 and CDR2 are ENHRY and SYGVKD. The V end lost 4 bases, the J end lost 6 bases, and 16 bases lay between the germline ends. The CDR3 is 15 residues long. The DNA for the CDR3 is TGTGCCATCAGTGCACCGGCAGGACTACCCAATGAGCAGTTCTTC. Residues: CAISAPAGLPNEQFF.

There are a few counts of this clone. The V gene is TRBV2, the J gene TRBJ1-1; D is unresolved. Per the germline V gene, CDR1 is SNHLY and CDR2 is FYNNEI. V was clipped by 10 bases and J by 11 bases, with 17 bases between them. The CDR3 has 11 amino acids. In DNA, the CDR3 is TGTGCCACCATATCATGGAGTTTGGCTTTCTTT. It codes for CATISWSLAFF.

The sample holds one count of this clone. This chain connects TRBV9 to TRBJ2-6; D perhaps matches TRBD1 (5 bases). V lost 0 bases and J 1 base, leaving 29 bases between the germline ends. The CDR3 has 23 residues. Looked up from germline, CDR1 is SGDLS and CDR2 is YYNGEE. DNA for the CDR3: TGTGCCAGCAGCGTAGCTCCCACGACAGAGCTAAAGGGATCGTATTCTGGGGCCAACGTCCTGACTTTC. Translating it yields CASSVAPTTELKGSYSGANVLTF.

V and J are TRBV9 and TRBJ2-3; the D is unclear. The V end was cut by 0 bases, the J end by 3 bases, with 8 bases between. The CDR3 loop spans 14 amino acids. Germline CDR1 and CDR2: SGDLS and YYNGEE. CDR3 nucleotide sequence: TGTGCCAGCAGCGTAGGGGCAGTGACAGATACGCAGTATTTT. Its protein product is CASSVGAVTDTQYF.

The chain links TRBV6-1 to TRBJ1-1; possible D gene TRBD1, 5 bases. Germline V gene data show CDR1 as MNHNS and CDR2 as SASEGT. V was cut by 0 bases and J by 4 bases, with 12 bases left in between. This CDR3 is built from 15 residues. This CDR3 is CASSEARGLSTEAFF. The CDR3 coding sequence is TGTGCCAGCAGTGAAGCGAGGGGTCTCAGCACTGAAGCTTTCTTT.

J is TRBJ1-2 and V is TRBV27; 7 nucleotides match TRBD1. The CDR3 extends over 15 amino acids. Losses at the gene ends were 4 bases for V and 8 bases for J; bases not matched to a gene: 13. Germline V gene data show CDR1 as MNHEY and CDR2 as SMNVEV (reference sequence). In DNA form, the CDR3 reads TGTGCCAGCAGTTCGCGGGACCAGGGGGGGGCGGGCTACACCTTC. The encoded protein is CASSSRDQGGAGYTF.